These 28 T cell receptor beta chains were sequenced from one sample in a study of regulatory T cells in long-lasting Graves disease. Construction of the TCR beta libraries employed iRepertoire HTBI primers in conjunction with Arm-PCR of CDR3 regions. Each CDR3 protein is one row after TCRdb ran MiXCR on the multiplex PCR reads. The profile shows some 250,000 distinct CDR3 sequences, under 20% of them singletons. The time point was: newly diagnosed GD, antithyroid drugs for less than 3 months. Making the TCR library involved RNA that had been extracted from PBMCs. This same sample was also taken into another study, of T cells in Graves' hyperthyroidism and ophthalmopathy.

Here the sequenced sample was peripheral blood mononuclear cells (PBMCs), taken at new diagnosis, from a patient treated with antithyroid drugs. The receptors were gathered from a woman aged 25 to 39 with Graves disease.

This clonotype occurred many times. The chain has TRBV5-1 and TRBJ1-5; no firm D call. This CDR3 has 15 amino acids. The V gene's germline CDR1 is SGHRS and CDR2 YFSETQ. Trimming removed 0 bases from V and 7 bases from J, with 14 bases in between. In DNA, the CDR3 is TGCGCCAGCAGCTTGGACGGTGAATGGGAACAGCCCCAGCATTTT. Protein product: CASSLDGEWEQPQHF.

This clonotype has a count of ten or more. The chain combines TRBV4-2 with TRBJ1-1; 8 nucleotides line up with TRBD1. V was pared by 1 base and J by 0 bases, with 7 bases of the junction left unmatched. Germline V gene data show CDR1 as LGHNA and CDR2 as YNFKEQ. This CDR3 contains 17 residues. The CDR3: CASSQVAGGGVNTEAFF. DNA for the CDR3: TGTGCCAGCAGCCAAGTGGCAGGGGGCGGAGTGAACACTGAAGCTTTCTTT.

The table lists this clonotype with many counts. The chain is built from TRBV2 and TRBJ2-4, with TRBD1 identical over 9 bases. Germline V lookup: CDR1 SNHLY, CDR2 FYNNEI. CDR3 length: 16 residues. The V segment lost 6 bases and the J segment 0 bases; nucleotides outside the gene matches: 6. CDR3 nucleotides: TGTGCCAGCAGCGTACAGGGGGCAGCAGCCAAAAACATTCAGTACTTC. Translated: CASSVQGAAAKNIQYF.

This clonotype came up many times. This rearrangement joins TRBV5-5 to TRBJ1-2; TRBD1 matches 10 bases. This CDR3 has 14 residues. CDR1 SGHKS and CDR2 YYEKEE come from the germline V gene (reference sequence). J lost 8 bases, V lost 4 bases, and 8 bases had no gene match. The CDR3 is CASSPEDRGKGYTF. CDR3 nucleotides: TGTGCCAGCAGCCCGGAGGACAGGGGGAAGGGCTACACCTTC.

The chain employs TRBV7-9 and TRBJ2-7; the D is unclear. The CDR3 sequence is 14 residues long. V lost 8 bases, J lost 5 bases, and 19 bases lay in between. Germline V gene lookup returns CDR1 SEHNR and CDR2 FQNEAQ (reference sequence). For the CDR3, the DNA is TGTGCCAGCTTCCTCTACCCACTGACGGACGAGCAGTACTTC. It encodes CASFLYPLTDEQYF.

This clonotype was counted ten times or more. The V call is TRBV19, the J call TRBJ2-5; TRBD1 matches 10 bases. V lost 8 bases and J lost 5; bases outside the gene matches: 8. The CDR3 spans 14 residues. The germline CDR1 and CDR2 sequences are LNHDA and SQIVND (reference sequence). The CDR3 DNA reads TGTGCCAGTGACAGGGGGCAGGCGGGGGAGACCCAGTACTTC. Its protein product is CASDRGQAGETQYF.

As regards this clonotype: Since a far larger clone is one base different, this is likely a read error. J is TRBJ2-7 and V is TRBV5-1; maybe TRBD1 (5 bases). The CDR3 loop spans 15 amino acids. Looked up from germline, CDR1 is SGHRS and CDR2 is YFSETQ. Trimming stripped 0 bases from V and 7 bases from J, with 17 bases between. This chain's CDR3 is CASSLGGHSYNEQYF. For the CDR3, the DNA is TGCGCCAGCAGCTTGGGTGGACACTCCTACAATGAGCAGTACTTC.

This clonotype was recorded at least ten times. V gene TRBV15 combines with J gene TRBJ1-1; TRBD1 matches 11 bases. Trimming removed 1 base from V and 4 bases from J; junction bases left unmatched: 11. There are 18 residues in the CDR3. The germline CDR1 and CDR2 sequences are LNHNV and YYDKDF (reference sequence). The DNA of the CDR3 is TGTGCCACCAGCAGAGGCCTTAGGACAGGGGGCCTGACCACTGAAGCTTTCTTT. This encodes CATSRGLRTGGLTTEAFF.

This clonotype was picked up many times. The chain recombines TRBV12-3 or TRBV12-4 with TRBJ1-2, with 12 bases aligning to TRBD1. The CDR3 contains 17 residues. Losses at the gene ends were 5 bases for V and 8 bases for J; bases not matched to a gene: 15. This CDR3 is CASSLTIRDRGRWGYTF. For the CDR3, the DNA is TGTGCCAGCAGTCTTACCATCCGGGACAGGGGGCGATGGGGCTACACCTTC.

This clonotype was detected many times. This chain links TRBV27 with TRBJ1-6; D remains ambiguous. V was shortened by 6 bases and J by 5 bases, with 14 bases between the two germline ends. Germline V gene lookup returns CDR1 MNHEY and CDR2 SMNVEV (reference sequence). CDR3 length: 15 residues. CDR3 DNA sequence: TGTGCCAGCAGCCCACAGCAACCTCATAATTCACCCCTCCACTTT. It specifies CASSPQQPHNSPLHF.

This clonotype has a count of ten or more. This sequence joins TRBV9 and TRBJ1-1; no definite D call. CDR3 length: 15 residues. Per germline, CDR1 SGDLS and CDR2 YYNGEE. V was cut by 1 base and J by 1 base, with 11 bases left in between. CDR3 amino acids: CASSVSGDWNTEAFF. The CDR3 bases are TGTGCCAGCAGCGTATCGGGAGACTGGAACACTGAAGCTTTCTTT. The complete variable domain, with remaining parts taken from reference TRBV9 and TRBJ1-1, reads DSGVTQTPKHLITATGQRVTLRCSPRSGDLSVYWYQQSLDQGLQFLIQYYNGEERAKGNILERFSAQQFPDLHSELNLSSLELGDSALYFCASSVSGDWNTEAFFGQGTRLTVV.

This clonotype has more than one count but fewer than ten. The rearrangement links TRBV5-6 to TRBJ2-1, with 8 bases fitting TRBD1. V was pared by 4 bases and J by 7 bases, with 7 bases of the junction left unmatched. Germline-derived CDR1 and CDR2 are SGHDT and YYEEEE. The CDR3 covers 14 residues. CDR3 amino acids: CASSPRTGWNEQFF. CDR3 DNA sequence: TGTGCCAGCAGCCCGCGGACAGGGTGGAATGAGCAGTTCTTC.

This clonotype appeared many times. The chain is built from TRBV20-1 and TRBJ1-1, with a possible D match to TRBD1 (6 bases). Trimming took 2 bases from V and 5 from J, leaving 12 bases between them. The CDR3 consists of 13 residues. Germline CDR1 and CDR2: DFQATT and SNEGSKA (reference sequence). CDR3 region: CSARQGGGTEAFF. CDR3 sequence (DNA): TGCAGTGCTAGACAGGGAGGGGGGACTGAAGCTTTCTTT.

This clonotype was seen a handful of times. This may arise from a read error, as a much more abundant clone is one base away. J is TRBJ1-1 and V is TRBV20-1; maybe TRBD1 (6 bases). CDR3 size: 12 residues. Germline V gene data show CDR1 as DFQATT and CDR2 as SNEGSKA (reference sequence). V was shortened by 6 bases and J by 5 bases, with 13 bases between the two germline ends. CDR3 residues: CSAADSRTEAFF. In nucleotides, the CDR3 is TGCAGTGCAGCGGACAGTCGGACTGAAGCTTTCTTT.

Regarding this clonotype: A read error is possible here, since a much larger clone lies one base away. The rearrangement links TRBV9 to TRBJ2-2; 8 bases are shared with TRBD1. With 7 bases clipped from V and 2 bases from J, the junction kept 7 bases outside the gene matches. CDR1 SGDLS and CDR2 YYNGEE come from the germline V gene. The CDR3 is 15 residues long. This CDR3 reads CASRGRGLNTGELFF. The CDR3 bases are TGTGCCAGCCGGGGCAGGGGGCTTAACACCGGGGAGCTGTTTTTT.

Ten or more counts support this clonotype. This chain uses TRBV12-3 or TRBV12-4 with TRBJ1-1; D might be TRBD1 (6 bases). V lost 5 bases and J lost 4, with 14 bases in between. The CDR3 contains 14 residues. CDR3 coding DNA: TGTGCCAGCAGTCCGTCCGGGGGCGGCACTGAAGCTTTCTTT. As protein: CASSPSGGGTEAFF.

This clonotype has at least ten counts. The chain is built from TRBV19 and TRBJ1-2; D uncertain. This CDR3 spans 13 amino acids. Trimming removed 5 bases from V and 8 bases from J, with 15 bases in between. Per the germline V gene, CDR1 is LNHDA and CDR2 is SQIVND (reference sequence). For the CDR3, the DNA is TGTGCCAGTAGTGCGACAATCCTCGGGGGCTACACCTTC. Protein sequence: CASSATILGGYTF.

In this sample, this clonotype turned up a few times. This rearrangement joins TRBV2 to TRBJ2-5, with TRBD1 identical over 8 bases. There are 14 residues in the CDR3. V lost 7 bases and J lost 5; bases outside the gene matches: 9. Germline assignment: CDR1 SNHLY and CDR2 FYNNEI. Here the CDR3 DNA reads TGTGCCAGCACACCAGGGGGCGCGGATGAGACCCAGTACTTC. Protein product: CASTPGGADETQYF.

This clonotype was observed at least ten times. The chain employs TRBV4-1 and TRBJ1-6, with D perhaps TRBD1 (5 bases). CDR1 and CDR2 from the germline V gene are MGHRA and YSYEKL. The CDR3 runs to 16 residues. The V and J ends lost 3 bases and 7 bases respectively, with 16 bases between them. The CDR3 bases are TGCGCCAGCAGCCAGCCGAGACAGAGAAGAAATTCACCCCTCCACTTT. Translated: CASSQPRQRRNSPLHF.

V and J are TRBV5-1 and TRBJ1-1, with D perhaps matching TRBD1 (5 bases). The CDR3 spans 15 residues. The V and J ends lost 2 bases and 1 base respectively, with 12 bases between them. The V gene's germline CDR1 is SGHRS and CDR2 YFSETQ. The CDR3 spells CASSFPTGSNTEAFF. The DNA for the CDR3 is TGCGCCAGCAGCTTTCCAACAGGATCGAACACTGAAGCTTTCTTT. Together with reference TRBV5-1 and TRBJ1-1, the CDR3 gives the full variable domain: KAGVTQTPRYLIKTRGQQVTLSCSPISGHRSVSWYQQTPGQGLQFLFEYFSETQRNKGNFPGRFSGRQFSNSRSEMNVSTLELGDSALYLCASSFPTGSNTEAFFGQGTRLTVV.

This clonotype occurred many times. V usage is TRBV20-1 and J usage is TRBJ1-1, with D hard to call. Germline V gene sequence: CDR1 DFQATT, CDR2 SNEGSKA (reference sequence). The CDR3 has 12 amino acids. V was trimmed by 1 base and J by 1 base, leaving 4 bases between them. For the CDR3, the DNA is TGCAGTGCTAGAGTCAGGAACACTGAAGCTTTCTTT. Translation gives CSARVRNTEAFF.

Comment on this clonotype: A much larger clone is a single base away; this may be a read error. The conserved phenylalanine or tryptophan is not found at the CDR3 terminus, so this likely reflects a read error. The V and J genes are TRBV3-1 and TRBJ2-1, with TRBD1 identical over 7 bases. V gave up 4 bases and J gave up 8 bases; unmatched junction bases: 8. There are 14 residues in the CDR3. CDR1 LGHDT and CDR2 YNNKEL come from the germline V gene (reference sequence). The CDR3 here is CASSRQGVIDEQFS. In DNA, the CDR3 is TGTGCCAGCAGCCGACAGGGAGTTATTGATGAGCAGTTCTCC.

The count of this clonotype is one. CDR3: CASSRPGDGYTF. For the CDR3, the DNA is TGTGCCAGCAGCCGACCCGGGGATGGCTACACCTTC. The rearrangement joins TRBV28 to TRBJ1-2, with D unresolved. V lost 6 bases and J 6 bases, leaving 11 bases between the germline ends. The germline V gene has CDR1 MDHEN and CDR2 SYDVKM. This CDR3 has 12 amino acids.

This clonotype occurred many times. The genes are TRBV7-2 and TRBJ1-4, with D possibly TRBD1 on 5 matching bases. V was clipped by 1 base and J by 8 bases, with 11 bases between them. The CDR3 contains 14 residues. Germline V CDR1 and CDR2: SGHTA, FQGNSA. The CDR3 spells CASSLDLEGEKLFF. CDR3 bases: TGTGCCAGCAGCTTAGACTTGGAGGGGGAAAAACTGTTTTTT.

This clonotype was picked up many times. The chain joins TRBV7-2 to TRBJ2-7; perhaps TRBD2 as D (5 bases). V was clipped by 1 base and J by 7 bases, with 20 bases between them. CDR1 and CDR2 from the germline V gene are SGHTA and FQGNSA. The CDR3 runs 16 residues. CDR3 sequence reads: CASSLGSLQASGEQYF. The CDR3 nucleotides read TGTGCCAGCAGCTTAGGGTCTCTACAAGCTTCGGGAGAGCAGTACTTC.

The rearrangement uses TRBV9 and TRBJ2-1; 12 positions match TRBD2. Germline V gives CDR1 SGDLS, CDR2 YYNGEE. This CDR3 spans 18 amino acids. Trimming took 4 bases from V and 0 from J; bases not matched to a gene: 8. In DNA form, the CDR3 reads TGTGCCAGCAGCCTCCGACTAGCGGGGGTCTCCTCCTACAATGAGCAGTTCTTC. Translated: CASSLRLAGVSSYNEQFF.

This clonotype was found many times. The rearrangement links TRBV10-3 to TRBJ1-3; D possibly corresponds to TRBD1 (6 bases). There are 13 residues in the CDR3. Trimming left V 9 bases short and J 0 bases short, with 9 bases between. Germline V gives CDR1 ENHRY, CDR2 SYGVKD. CDR3 DNA: TGTGCCATGGGGGGCAACTCTGGAAACACCATATATTTT. Its translation: CAMGGNSGNTIYF.

The V gene is TRBV5-5, the J gene TRBJ2-1; TRBD1 agrees at 7 bases. Germline lookup yields CDR1 SGHKS and CDR2 YYEKEE (reference sequence). V was clipped by 3 bases and J by 5 bases; unmatched bases: 11. This CDR3 contains 16 residues. CDR3: CASSSPPGQTDNEQFF. The CDR3, as DNA: TGTGCCAGCAGCTCCCCCCCGGGACAGACCGACAATGAGCAGTTCTTC.